Listed below are T cell receptor beta chains from one sample, sequenced in a study of blood T cell repertoires in COVID-19. The data were produced by immunoSEQ multiplex PCR, yet TCRdb's version contains in-frame clones alone and is incomplete. The table has 210,000 or so clones, roughly 87% seen once. Material for sequencing was peripheral blood. The receptor source for this set is a woman younger than 30 who had recovered from COVID-19. Both conserved end residues are part of each CDR3. Fields, in order: D gene, V gene, CDR3 protein. A D gene is named only where the DNA matches it firmly.

NA TRBV3-1/TRBV3-2 CASTSTGYGYTF
TRBD2 TRBV5-6 CASSSSSGSTYEQYF
NA TRBV4-2 CASSQGLWLTGSKSSGNTIYF
NA TRBV6-5 CASLGQAISYEQYF
TRBD2 TRBV29-1 CSVRLAGGETQYF
TRBD1 TRBV4-3 CASSQVFVGQSSEGYSGNTIYF
NA TRBV27 CASSLGQEVYEQYF
TRBD1 TRBV6-5 CASQTGRSYNEQFF
NA TRBV25-1 CASSESADYGYTF
TRBD2 TRBV29-1 CSDTGTRGDTQYF
TRBD1 TRBV7-2 CASSLTSATGGVYNEQFF
NA TRBV2 CASSDFSSYNEQFF
NA TRBV9 CASSPGPSGELFF
NA TRBV29-1 CSVEDGDSGSHEQYF
NA TRBV6-1 CASSGQENNQPQHF
NA TRBV13 CASSLGQTYEQYF
NA TRBV5-6 CASSLEVGVNYGYTF
NA TRBV5-4 CASISQGRNNEQFF
TRBD2 TRBV4-3 CASSQEASGLNEQFF
TRBD1 TRBV11-3 CASSGPTGSSTDTQYF
NA TRBV11-3 CASSLRCGREGGQPQHF
NA TRBV30 CAWARQVNQPQHF
TRBD2 TRBV28 CASSPDSTWGGSSYNEQFF
TRBD1 TRBV30 CAWSVGQGYGYTF
NA TRBV5-1 CASSLGDGENTIYF